Following are 29 T cell receptor beta chains from one sample sequenced in a study of blood T cell repertoires in COVID-19. Assay used: immunoSEQ multiplex PCR; TCRdb lists only in-frame clones, some missing. The profile shows 250,000 to 300,000 clones, 86% of them singletons. The sequenced sample consisted of peripheral blood. These receptors came from a young man with active or convalescent COVID-19.

The V and J genes are TRBV5-4 and TRBJ2-2; D might be TRBD2 (5 bases). CDR1 SGHNT and CDR2 YYREEE come from the germline V gene (reference sequence). Trimming stripped 10 bases from V and 6 bases from J, with 10 bases between. CDR3 length equals 11 residues. This CDR3 reads CALMGAGELFF. The CDR3 nucleotides read TGTGCCTTAATGGGAGCCGGGGAGCTGTTTTTT. The full variable domain, rest sourced from reference TRBV5-4 and TRBJ2-2, is ETGVTQSPTHLIKTRGQQVTLRCSSQSGHNTVSWYQQALGQGPQFIFQYYREEENGRGNFPPRFSGLQFPNYSSELNVNALELDDSALYLCALMGAGELFFGEGSRLTVL.

The V gene is TRBV2, the J gene TRBJ2-7, with a tentative D call TRBD2 (6 bases). Germline V gene sequence: CDR1 SNHLY, CDR2 FYNNEI. V was pared by 8 bases and J by 7 bases, with 21 bases between. The CDR3 is made up of 14 amino acids. CDR3 region: CASRKPRDSGEQYF. In DNA form, the CDR3 reads TGTGCCAGCCGAAAACCCAGGGACTCGGGGGAGCAGTACTTC.

As DNA, the CDR3 is TGTGCCAGCCAACTAGAGAGGGACAATGAGCAGTTCTTC. As protein: CASQLERDNEQFF. The chain carries TRBV2 and TRBJ2-1; perhaps TRBD2 as D (5 bases). CDR3 length: 13 residues. Between the trimmed V and J ends, which lost 8 bases and 5 bases, there was a span of 13 bases. From germline, CDR1 is SNHLY and CDR2 FYNNEI.

The gene calls are TRBV27 and TRBJ2-3; D is unclear. The germline V gene encodes CDR1 MNHEY and CDR2 SMNVEV (reference sequence). This CDR3 is 14 amino acids long. Deletions cut 6 bases from V and 5 bases from J, with 15 bases between. The CDR3 here is CASRTANPGDTQYF. The CDR3, as DNA: TGTGCCAGCAGAACAGCAAATCCAGGAGATACGCAGTATTTT.

This chain joins TRBV5-6 and TRBJ2-7; D remains ambiguous. The CDR3 consists of 14 residues. CDR1 is SGHDT and CDR2 is YYEEEE in the germline V gene. V was trimmed by 2 bases and J by 2 bases, leaving 11 bases between them. The CDR3 here is CASSLGSGAYEQYF. CDR3 coding DNA: TGTGCCAGCAGCTTAGGCAGTGGAGCCTACGAGCAGTACTTC.

The genes are TRBV7-2 and TRBJ2-1; 11 bases align to TRBD2. The CDR3 is 17 amino acids. Per germline, CDR1 SGHTA and CDR2 FQGNSA. The ends lost 2 bases at V and 4 bases at J; junction bases unmatched: 7. CDR3 sequence (DNA): TGTGCCAGCAGCTTAAACCCGGGACTAGCGGTGTACAATGAGCAGTTCTTC. This sequence encodes CASSLNPGLAVYNEQFF.

This clone was picked up one time. J is TRBJ2-7 and V is TRBV5-5, with a tentative D call TRBD1 (6 bases). The CDR3 is 15 residues long. The ends were cut back, 4 bases at V and 3 bases at J, with 17 bases in the middle. CDR1 is SGHKS, CDR2 YYEKEE, per germline (reference sequence). The CDR3 coding sequence is TGTGCCAGCAGCAGCCGGGACACCACTAACTACGAGCAGTACTTC. Translated: CASSSRDTTNYEQYF.

This clone occurred once. The chain is built from TRBV2 and TRBJ2-1, with 11 nucleotides matching TRBD2. The CDR3 runs 14 residues. The V gene end was trimmed by 6 bases and the J gene end by 7 bases; junction bases not matched to a gene: 5. Per the germline V gene, CDR1 is SNHLY and CDR2 is FYNNEI. The CDR3 reads CASSLSSGGNEQFF. The CDR3 DNA sequence: TGTGCCAGCAGCCTTTCTAGCGGGGGGAATGAGCAGTTCTTC.

V gene TRBV4-1 combines with J gene TRBJ2-1; no reliable D call. CDR3 length: 16 amino acids. The germline V gene encodes CDR1 MGHRA and CDR2 YSYEKL. V was trimmed by 0 bases and J by 5 bases, leaving 14 bases between them. The CDR3 DNA reads as TGCGCCAGCAGCCAAGATCCAGCTGGCAGGCACAATGAGCAGTTCTTC. It specifies CASSQDPAGRHNEQFF.

CDR3 sequence reads: CASSDSTGTDTQYF. Written as DNA, the CDR3 is TGTGCCAGCAGTGACTCCACAGGCACAGATACGCAGTATTTT. J is TRBJ2-3 and V is TRBV6-4; no firm D call. The CDR3 extends over 14 amino acids. V dropped 0 bases and J dropped 1 base, with 5 bases sitting between them. Germline CDR1 MRHNA, CDR2 SNTAGT.

DNA of the CDR3: TGTGCCATCTCGCGGTCAATCCAAGAGACCCAGTACTTC. As protein: CAISRSIQETQYF. The chain couples TRBV27 to TRBJ2-5; D is uncertain. Per the germline V gene, CDR1 is MNHEY and CDR2 is SMNVEV (reference sequence). The CDR3 has 13 residues. The V and J ends lost 10 bases and 1 base respectively, with 13 bases between them.

V is TRBV6-1 and J is TRBJ2-3, with 7 bases identical to TRBD1. V shed 3 bases, J shed 5 bases, and the junction held 5 bases outside the gene matches. This CDR3 has 14 amino acids. CDR1 is MNHNS, CDR2 SASEGT, per germline. Here the CDR3 DNA reads TGTGCCAGCAGTGACAGGGGGTCGATAGATACGCAGTATTTT. This translates into CASSDRGSIDTQYF.

V is TRBV28 and J is TRBJ2-7; 7 positions agree with TRBD1. Germline V gene lookup returns CDR1 MDHEN and CDR2 SYDVKM. The junction had 9 bases not matched to a gene; V was cut back by 1 base and J by 6 bases. The CDR3 extends over 15 amino acids. The CDR3 nucleotides are TGTGCCAGCAGTTTATTGGGCGGGCAGGGGGTCGAGCAGTACTTC. This sequence encodes CASSLLGGQGVEQYF.

This clone was detected once. The chain combines TRBV7-9 with TRBJ2-7, with D perhaps matching TRBD2 (6 bases). CDR3 length: 12 amino acids. V gave up 8 bases and J gave up 3 bases, with 11 bases separating them. Per germline, CDR1 SEHNR and CDR2 FQNEAQ (reference sequence). The CDR3 nucleotides are TGTGCCAGCCGCGGGACCAGCTACGAGCAGTACTTC. Protein product: CASRGTSYEQYF. The whole variable domain, filled in from reference TRBV7-9 and TRBJ2-7, reads DTGVSQNPRHKITKRGQNVTFRCDPISEHNRLYWYRQTLGQGPEFLTYFQNEAQLEKSRLLSDRFSAERPKGSFSTLEIQRTEQGDSAMYLCASRGTSYEQYFGPGTRLTVT.

This sequence joins TRBV19 and TRBJ2-5; 11 positions match TRBD2. Germline CDR1 reads LNHDA; CDR2 reads SQIVND (reference sequence). J was trimmed by 7 bases and V by 5 bases; bases with no gene match: 9. The CDR3 consists of 15 residues. The CDR3 region is CASSPRGSGRGTQYF. As DNA, the CDR3 is TGTGCCAGTAGTCCCCGGGGTAGCGGGAGGGGGACCCAGTACTTC.

The chain carries TRBV19 and TRBJ2-1; 7 positions match TRBD1. V lost 6 bases, J lost 4 bases, and 9 bases stayed unmatched. CDR1 is LNHDA, CDR2 SQIVND, per germline (reference sequence). CDR3 length: 15 residues. CDR3 DNA: TGTGCCAGTAGCAACATGGGACAGAATTACAATGAGCAGTTCTTC. It specifies CASSNMGQNYNEQFF.

The CDR3 is CAGTWSSGGAYEQYF. CDR3 in DNA: TGCGCCGGTACTTGGTCGAGCGGGGGGGCCTACGAGCAGTACTTC. The chain is built from TRBV10-2 and TRBJ2-7; 10 bases match TRBD2. The CDR3 loop spans 15 amino acids. The germline CDR1 and CDR2 sequences are WSHSY and SAAADI. V shed 11 bases and J 2 bases; nucleotides not matched to a gene: 12.

Here the CDR3 reads CASSLGGQGRNYGYTF. DNA for the CDR3: TGTGCCAGCAGCTTAGGGGGACAGGGCAGAAACTATGGCTACACCTTC. This chain joins TRBV7-9 and TRBJ1-2, with 9 bases fitting TRBD1. The germline CDR1 and CDR2 sequences are SEHNR and FQNEAQ (reference sequence). The CDR3 totals 16 residues. Trimming took 1 base from V and 2 from J; bases not matched to a gene: 5.

The gene calls are TRBV11-3 and TRBJ2-6; 9 bases are a match to TRBD1. The CDR3 is made up of 18 amino acids. V shed 6 bases, J shed 0 bases, and the junction held 9 bases outside the gene matches. CDR1 and CDR2 from the germline V gene are SGHNT and YENEEA. The CDR3 protein is CASRPGTGSRSGANVLTF. The CDR3 nucleotides read TGTGCCAGCAGGCCCGGGACAGGGTCCCGCTCTGGGGCCAACGTCCTGACTTTC.

The V call is TRBV9, the J call TRBJ2-1, with D possibly TRBD1 on 6 matching bases. Between the trimmed V and J ends, which lost 3 bases and 4 bases, there was a span of 8 bases. The germline V gene has CDR1 SGDLS and CDR2 YYNGEE. This CDR3 has 13 residues. The CDR3 region has the DNA TGTGCCAGCAGCGCGGGACAATACAATGAGCAGTTCTTC. This translates into CASSAGQYNEQFF. Filled out from reference TRBV9 and TRBJ2-1, the complete variable domain reads DSGVTQTPKHLITATGQRVTLRCSPRSGDLSVYWYQQSLDQGLQFLIQYYNGEERAKGNILERFSAQQFPDLHSELNLSSLELGDSALYFCASSAGQYNEQFFGPGTRLTVL.

The chain has TRBV3-1 (or the pseudogene TRBV3-2) and TRBJ2-5, with 13 bases fitting TRBD2. This CDR3 is built from 17 residues. The trim removed 3 bases at V and 0 bases at J, leaving 4 bases unmatched. Germline CDR1 reads LGHDT; CDR2 reads YNNKEL (reference sequence). CDR3 in DNA: TGTGCCAGCAGCCACACTAGCGGGGGGGGTGACCAAGAGACCCAGTACTTC. The encoded protein is CASSHTSGGGDQETQYF.

The chain employs TRBV6-6 and TRBJ2-3; 7 nucleotides line up with TRBD1. This CDR3 has 16 amino acids. Looked up from germline, CDR1 is MNHNY and CDR2 is SVGAGI (reference sequence). After removal of 7 bases from V and 5 bases from J, the junction contained 15 bases not matched to a gene. This CDR3 is CASTLHPPTGLDTQYF. Here the CDR3 DNA reads TGTGCCAGCACCCTACACCCCCCGACAGGGTTAGATACGCAGTATTTT.

The gene calls are TRBV9 and TRBJ1-2; no reliable D call. Trimming took 4 bases from V and 6 from J, leaving 13 bases between them. CDR1 and CDR2 (germline): SGDLS, YYNGEE. The CDR3 runs 13 residues. The CDR3 nucleotides read TGTGCCAGCAGCCCCGGTCGGGAACATGGCTACACCTTC. Translating it yields CASSPGREHGYTF.

The chain joins TRBV30 to TRBJ2-5, with a possible D match to TRBD1 (6 bases). V lost 2 bases and J 5 bases, leaving 12 bases between the germline ends. This CDR3 region has 13 residues. Germline V gives CDR1 GTSNPN, CDR2 SVGIG (reference sequence). The CDR3 reads CAWSYQGSETQYF. The CDR3 DNA follows: TGTGCCTGGAGTTATCAGGGGTCGGAGACCCAGTACTTC. Based on the CDR3 plus reference TRBV30 and TRBJ2-5, the full variable domain is SQTIHQWPATLVQPVGSPLSLECTVEGTSNPNLYWYRQAAGRGLQLLFYSVGIGQISSEVPQNLSASRPQDRQFILSSKKLLLSDSGFYLCAWSYQGSETQYFGPGTRLLVL.

This clone occurred once. The chain has TRBV7-6 and TRBJ2-4; 8 bases match TRBD2. CDR3 length: 16 residues. V shed 5 bases and J 3 bases; nucleotides not matched to a gene: 9. Germline loops: CDR1 SGHVS, CDR2 FNYEAQ. Here the CDR3 DNA reads TGTGCCAGCAGCCCGGGAGCGGGAGACGTCAAAAACATTCAGTACTTC. This gives the protein CASSPGAGDVKNIQYF.

V gene TRBV28 combines with J gene TRBJ1-1, with D maybe TRBD1 (5 bases). Trimming took 8 bases from V and 4 from J, leaving 11 bases between them. CDR3 length: 12 residues. Per germline, CDR1 MDHEN and CDR2 SYDVKM. DNA of the CDR3: TGTGCCAGCCTCGGGGGGAGCACTGAAGCTTTCTTT. This gives the protein CASLGGSTEAFF.

The chain recombines TRBV27 with TRBJ2-1, with D possibly matching TRBD2 (6 bases). Per germline, CDR1 MNHEY and CDR2 SMNVEV (reference sequence). With 2 bases removed from V and 2 bases from J, the gap between germline ends came to 7 bases. CDR3 size: 14 residues. CDR3 sequence (DNA): TGTGCCAGCAGTTTAGCGGGGCCCTACAATGAGCAGTTCTTC. It translates to CASSLAGPYNEQFF.

V usage is TRBV3-1 (or the pseudogene TRBV3-2) and J usage is TRBJ2-1; D not resolved. V lost 1 base to trimming and J lost 9 bases, with 10 bases between them. This CDR3 is built from 13 residues. Germline CDR1 is LGHDT and CDR2 is YNNKEL (reference sequence). The CDR3 region is CASSQGPLTEQFF. In DNA, the CDR3 is TGTGCCAGCAGCCAAGGCCCCCTAACTGAGCAGTTCTTC.

The chain has TRBV19 and TRBJ1-1; TRBD1 matches 7 bases. V gave up 11 bases and J gave up 0 bases; unmatched junction bases: 6. The CDR3 has 13 residues. CDR1 is LNHDA, CDR2 SQIVND, per germline (reference sequence). The chain's CDR3 is CASQTGMNTEAFF. DNA for the CDR3: TGTGCCTCCCAGACAGGGATGAACACTGAAGCTTTCTTT.